This T cell receptor beta chain was retrieved from a study of molecular identifiers for immune sequencing clone quantification. Broader study findings: Underestimation of highly expanded clone sizes could arise where identical TCR molecules share a barcode. Clones with over 20 RNA copies captured over 97% of effector molecules but under 1% of naive ones.

From approximately 20,000 to 1,000,000 sorted cells, naive CD8 libraries were generated with 10%, 30% or 50% RNA. TCRdb reprocessed the PCR reads with MiXCR, giving one entry per CDR3 protein. The sample has some 320,000 distinct CDR3 sequences; about 20% are singletons. The CDR3 is 20 amino acids. Trimming removed 5 bases at V and 1 base at J, with 26 bases between. CDR1 is KGHDR and CDR2 is SFDVKD in the germline V gene. Worth noting for this clonotype: Its specificity is unknown. This clone may be a read error of a much larger clone one base away.

The gene calls are TRBV24-1 and TRBJ1-5, with TRBD1 as a possible D gene (6 bases). The source of this sequence is a human donor in good health. Some libraries in this study had Jurkat cell RNA spiked in. Sequencing input: naive CD8+ T cells from blood, with Jurkat cell RNA spiked in. The subset: FACS-sorted CD8+CD4-CCR7+CD45RA+ naive T cells. The DNA for the CDR3 is TGTGCCACCAGTGGTTTCTGGACAGATCCCTTGTTGCTGAGCAATCAGCCCCAGCATTTT. It specifies CATSGFWTDPLLLSNQPQHF.